This T cell receptor (beta chain) was obtained from a study of cytomegalovirus exposure and HLA in healthy donors. This CDR3 spans 16 amino acids. Germline loops: CDR1 GTSNPN, CDR2 SVGIG (reference sequence). V was clipped by 3 bases and J by 0 bases, with 16 bases between them. It was with 60 Vbeta and 13 Jbeta primers that the PCR ran. Using immunoSEQ multiplex PCR, the repertoire was profiled, and TCRdb retains in-frame clones only, with some absent. Among around 100,000 clones listed, 65% to 80% were seen once. A word on this clone: Its antigen is not identified.

Findings and limits, study-wide: Some highly shared sequence variants likely arose as a pipeline artifact. For most TCR beta V segments, an earlier analysis put the productive rate at about 87% or about 30% of the time.

The gene calls are TRBV30 and TRBJ2-3, with D perhaps TRBD2 (6 bases). The sequencing sample was made of PBMCs. The TCR sequence derives from a man aged 30 to 45 in good health and CMV-seropositive. The DNA of the CDR3 is TGTGCCTGGAGCCCTACTAGGACTATTAGCACAGATACGCAGTATTTT. This gives the protein CAWSPTRTISTDTQYF.